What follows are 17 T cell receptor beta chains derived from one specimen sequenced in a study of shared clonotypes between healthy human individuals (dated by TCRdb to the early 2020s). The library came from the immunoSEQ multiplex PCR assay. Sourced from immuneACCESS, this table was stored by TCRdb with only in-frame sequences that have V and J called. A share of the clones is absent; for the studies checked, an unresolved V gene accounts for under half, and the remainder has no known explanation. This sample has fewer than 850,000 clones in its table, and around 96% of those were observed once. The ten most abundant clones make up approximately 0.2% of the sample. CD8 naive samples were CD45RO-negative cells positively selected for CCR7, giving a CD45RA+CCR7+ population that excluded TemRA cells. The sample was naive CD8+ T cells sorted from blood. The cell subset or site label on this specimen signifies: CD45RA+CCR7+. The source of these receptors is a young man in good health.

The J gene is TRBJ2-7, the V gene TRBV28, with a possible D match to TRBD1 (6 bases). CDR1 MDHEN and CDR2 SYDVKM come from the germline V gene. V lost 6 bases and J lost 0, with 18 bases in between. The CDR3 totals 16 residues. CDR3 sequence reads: CASRGVDRRGSYEQYF. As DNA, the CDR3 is TGTGCCAGCAGGGGAGTAGACAGGCGAGGCTCCTACGAGCAGTACTTC.

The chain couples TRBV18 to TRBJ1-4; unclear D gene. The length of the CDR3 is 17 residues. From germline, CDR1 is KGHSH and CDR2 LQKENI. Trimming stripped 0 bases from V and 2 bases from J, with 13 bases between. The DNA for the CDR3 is TGTGCCAGCTCACCACCCGCCGAGTTCAGGACTAATGAAAAACTGTTTTTT. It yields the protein CASSPPAEFRTNEKLFF.

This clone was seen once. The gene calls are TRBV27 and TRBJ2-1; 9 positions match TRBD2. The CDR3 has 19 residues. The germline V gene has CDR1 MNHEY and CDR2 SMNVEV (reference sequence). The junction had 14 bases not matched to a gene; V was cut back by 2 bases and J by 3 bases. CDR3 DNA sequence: TGTGCCAGCAGTTTAAGAGGCGGGAGGGCCCAACAAAACTACAATGAGCAGTTCTTC. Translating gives CASSLRGGRAQQNYNEQFF.

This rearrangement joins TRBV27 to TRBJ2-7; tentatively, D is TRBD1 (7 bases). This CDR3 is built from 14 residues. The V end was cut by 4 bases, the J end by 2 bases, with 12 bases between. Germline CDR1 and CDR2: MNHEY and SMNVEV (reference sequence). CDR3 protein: CASSYAGTAYEQYF. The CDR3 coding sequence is TGTGCCAGCAGTTATGCGGGGACAGCCTACGAGCAGTACTTC.

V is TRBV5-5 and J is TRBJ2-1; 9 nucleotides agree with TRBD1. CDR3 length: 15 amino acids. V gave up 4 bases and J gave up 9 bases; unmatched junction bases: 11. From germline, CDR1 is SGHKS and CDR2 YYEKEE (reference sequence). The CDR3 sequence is CASSRPGTGIGEQFF. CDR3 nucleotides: TGTGCCAGCAGCCGACCCGGGACAGGGATCGGTGAGCAGTTCTTC.

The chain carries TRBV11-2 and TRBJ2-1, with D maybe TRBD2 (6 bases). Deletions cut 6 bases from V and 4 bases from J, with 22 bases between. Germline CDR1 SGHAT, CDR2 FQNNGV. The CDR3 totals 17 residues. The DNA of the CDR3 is TGTGCCAGCAGTTTTAGGGTGGTAGCGGACCCTTACAATGAGCAGTTCTTC. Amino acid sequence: CASSFRVVADPYNEQFF.

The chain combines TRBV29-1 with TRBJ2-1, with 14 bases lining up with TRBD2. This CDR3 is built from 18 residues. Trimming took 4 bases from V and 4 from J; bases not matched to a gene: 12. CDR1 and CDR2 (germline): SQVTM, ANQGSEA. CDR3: CSVAGGLAGAPEYNEQFF. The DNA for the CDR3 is TGCAGCGTTGCCGGGGGACTAGCGGGAGCCCCGGAGTACAATGAGCAGTTCTTC.

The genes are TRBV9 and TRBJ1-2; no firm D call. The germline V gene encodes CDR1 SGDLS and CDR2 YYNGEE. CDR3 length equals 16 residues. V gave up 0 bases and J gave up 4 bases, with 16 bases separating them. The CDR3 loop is CASSVDGGSNVYGYTF. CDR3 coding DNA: TGTGCCAGCAGCGTAGACGGAGGGAGCAATGTCTATGGCTACACCTTC.

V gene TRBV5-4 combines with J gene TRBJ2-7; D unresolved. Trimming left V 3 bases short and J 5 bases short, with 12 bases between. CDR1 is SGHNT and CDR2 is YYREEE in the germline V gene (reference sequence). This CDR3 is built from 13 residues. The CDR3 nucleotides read TGTGCCAGCAGCTCCGACGGGTCCCACGAGCAGTACTTC. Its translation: CASSSDGSHEQYF.

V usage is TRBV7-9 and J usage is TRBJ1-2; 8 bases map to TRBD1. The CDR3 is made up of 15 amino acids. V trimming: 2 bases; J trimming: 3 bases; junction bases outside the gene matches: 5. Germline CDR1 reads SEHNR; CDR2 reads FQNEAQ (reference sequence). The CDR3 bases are TGTGCCAGCAGCTTACCCGACAGGGGCGACTATGGCTACACCTTC. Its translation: CASSLPDRGDYGYTF. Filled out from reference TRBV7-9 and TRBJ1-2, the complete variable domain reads DTGVSQNPRHKITKRGQNVTFRCDPISEHNRLYWYRQTLGQGPEFLTYFQNEAQLEKSRLLSDRFSAERPKGSFSTLEIQRTEQGDSAMYLCASSLPDRGDYGYTFGSGTRLTVV.

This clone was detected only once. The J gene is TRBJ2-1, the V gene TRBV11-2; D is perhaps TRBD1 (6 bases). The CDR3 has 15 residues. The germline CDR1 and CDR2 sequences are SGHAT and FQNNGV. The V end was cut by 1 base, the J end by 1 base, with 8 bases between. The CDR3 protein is CASSLVQGSYNEQFF. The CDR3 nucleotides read TGTGCCAGCAGCTTAGTGCAGGGGTCCTACAATGAGCAGTTCTTC. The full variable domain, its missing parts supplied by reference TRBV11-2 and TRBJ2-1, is EAGVAQSPRYKIIEKRQSVAFWCNPISGHATLYWYQQILGQGPKLLIQFQNNGVVDDSQLPKDRFSAERLKGVDSTLKIQPAKLEDSAVYLCASSLVQGSYNEQFFGPGTRLTVL.

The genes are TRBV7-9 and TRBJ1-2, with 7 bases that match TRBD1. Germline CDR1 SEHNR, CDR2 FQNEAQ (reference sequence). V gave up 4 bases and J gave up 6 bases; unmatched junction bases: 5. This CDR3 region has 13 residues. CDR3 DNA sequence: TGTGCCAGCAGCTCCTACAGGGGTGATGGCTACACCTTC. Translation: CASSSYRGDGYTF.

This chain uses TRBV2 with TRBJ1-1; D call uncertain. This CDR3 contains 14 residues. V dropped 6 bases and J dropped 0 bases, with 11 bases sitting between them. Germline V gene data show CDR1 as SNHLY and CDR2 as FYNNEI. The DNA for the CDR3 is TGTGCCAGCAGAGAACAGACTATGAACACTGAAGCTTTCTTT. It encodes CASREQTMNTEAFF. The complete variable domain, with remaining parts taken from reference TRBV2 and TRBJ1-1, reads EPEVTQTPSHQVTQMGQEVILRCVPISNHLYFYWYRQILGQKVEFLVSFYNNEISEKSEIFDDQFSVERPDGSNFTLKIRSTKLEDSAMYFCASREQTMNTEAFFGQGTRLTVV.

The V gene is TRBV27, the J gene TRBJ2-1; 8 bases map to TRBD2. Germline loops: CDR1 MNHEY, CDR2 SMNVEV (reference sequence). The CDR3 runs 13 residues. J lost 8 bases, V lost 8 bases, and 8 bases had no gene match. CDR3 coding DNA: TGTGCCAGCTATAGCGGGATTGTGGATGAGCAGTTCTTC. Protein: CASYSGIVDEQFF.

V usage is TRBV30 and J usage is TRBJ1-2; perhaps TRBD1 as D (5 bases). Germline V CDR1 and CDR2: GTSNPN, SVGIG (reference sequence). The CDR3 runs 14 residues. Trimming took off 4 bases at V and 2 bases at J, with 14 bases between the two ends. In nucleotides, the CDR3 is TGTGCCTGGACCCCAGGGATCCTCAACTATGGCTACACCTTC. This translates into CAWTPGILNYGYTF.

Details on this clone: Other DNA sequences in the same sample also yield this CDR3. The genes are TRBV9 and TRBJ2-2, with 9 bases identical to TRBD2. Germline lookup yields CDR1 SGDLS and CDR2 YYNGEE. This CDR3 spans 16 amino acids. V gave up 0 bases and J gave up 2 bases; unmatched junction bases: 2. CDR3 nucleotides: TGTGCCAGCAGCGTAGAGCTAGCGGGAAACACCGGGGAGCTGTTTTTT. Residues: CASSVELAGNTGELFF.

The CDR3 sequence: CASSRDSDPRDTQYF. The CDR3 region has the DNA TGTGCCAGCAGTCGGGACTCGGACCCCAGAGATACGCAGTATTTT. The chain recombines TRBV27 with TRBJ2-3, with a possible D match to TRBD2 (6 bases). Trimming cost V 5 bases and J 5 bases, with 17 bases left between them. The CDR3 extends over 15 amino acids. The V gene's germline CDR1 is MNHEY and CDR2 SMNVEV (reference sequence).